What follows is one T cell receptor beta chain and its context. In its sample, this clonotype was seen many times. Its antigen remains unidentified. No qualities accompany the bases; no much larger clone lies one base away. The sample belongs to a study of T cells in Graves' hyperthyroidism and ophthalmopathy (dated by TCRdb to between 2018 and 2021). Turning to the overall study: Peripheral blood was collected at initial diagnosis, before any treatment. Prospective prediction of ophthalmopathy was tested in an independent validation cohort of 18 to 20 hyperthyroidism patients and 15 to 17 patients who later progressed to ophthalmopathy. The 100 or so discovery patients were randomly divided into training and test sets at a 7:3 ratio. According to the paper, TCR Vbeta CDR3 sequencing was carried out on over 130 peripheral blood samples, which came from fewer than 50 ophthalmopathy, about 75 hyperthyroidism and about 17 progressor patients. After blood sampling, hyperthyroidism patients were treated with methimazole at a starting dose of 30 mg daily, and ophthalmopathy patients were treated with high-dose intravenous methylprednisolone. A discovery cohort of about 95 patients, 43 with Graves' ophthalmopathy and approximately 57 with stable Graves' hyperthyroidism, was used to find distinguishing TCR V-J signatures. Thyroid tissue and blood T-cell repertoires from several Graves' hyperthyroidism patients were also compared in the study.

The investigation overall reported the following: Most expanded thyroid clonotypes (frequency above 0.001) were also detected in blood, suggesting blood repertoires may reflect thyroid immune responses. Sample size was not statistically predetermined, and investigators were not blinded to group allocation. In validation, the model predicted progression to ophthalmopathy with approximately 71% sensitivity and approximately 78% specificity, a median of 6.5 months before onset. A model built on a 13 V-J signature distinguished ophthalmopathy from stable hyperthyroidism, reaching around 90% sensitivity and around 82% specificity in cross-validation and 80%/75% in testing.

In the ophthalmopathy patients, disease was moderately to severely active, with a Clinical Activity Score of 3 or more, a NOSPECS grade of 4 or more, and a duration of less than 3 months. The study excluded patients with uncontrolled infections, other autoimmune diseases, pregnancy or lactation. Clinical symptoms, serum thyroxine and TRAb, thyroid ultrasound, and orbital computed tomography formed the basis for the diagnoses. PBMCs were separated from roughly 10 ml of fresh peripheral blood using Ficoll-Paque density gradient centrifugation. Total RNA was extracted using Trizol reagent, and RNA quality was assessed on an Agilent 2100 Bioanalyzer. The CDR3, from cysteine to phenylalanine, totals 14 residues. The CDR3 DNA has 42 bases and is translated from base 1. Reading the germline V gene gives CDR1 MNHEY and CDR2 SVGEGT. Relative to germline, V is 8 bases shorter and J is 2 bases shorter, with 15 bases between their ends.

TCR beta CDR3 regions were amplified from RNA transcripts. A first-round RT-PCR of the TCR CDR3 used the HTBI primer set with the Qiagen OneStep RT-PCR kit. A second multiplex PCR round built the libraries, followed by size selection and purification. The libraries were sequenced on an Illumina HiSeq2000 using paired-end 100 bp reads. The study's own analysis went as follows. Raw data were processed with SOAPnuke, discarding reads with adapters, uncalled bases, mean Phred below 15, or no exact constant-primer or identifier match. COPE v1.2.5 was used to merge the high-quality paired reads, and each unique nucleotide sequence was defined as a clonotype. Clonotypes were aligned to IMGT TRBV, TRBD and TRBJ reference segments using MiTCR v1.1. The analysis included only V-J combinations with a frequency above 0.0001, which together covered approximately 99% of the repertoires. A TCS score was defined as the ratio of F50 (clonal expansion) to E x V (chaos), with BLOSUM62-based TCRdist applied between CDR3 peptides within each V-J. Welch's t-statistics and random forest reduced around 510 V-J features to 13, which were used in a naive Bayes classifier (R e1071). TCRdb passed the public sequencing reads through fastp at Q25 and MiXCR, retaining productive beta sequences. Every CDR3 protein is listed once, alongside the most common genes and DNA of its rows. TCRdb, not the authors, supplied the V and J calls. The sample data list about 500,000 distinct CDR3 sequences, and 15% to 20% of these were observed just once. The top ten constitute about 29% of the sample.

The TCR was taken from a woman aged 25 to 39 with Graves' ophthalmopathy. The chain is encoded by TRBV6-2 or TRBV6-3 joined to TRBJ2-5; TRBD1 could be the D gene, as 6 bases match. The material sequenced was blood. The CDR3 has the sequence CASGQIKIQETQYF. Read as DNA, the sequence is TGTGCCAGCGGACAGATTAAGATTCAAGAGACCCAGTACTTC.